Presented here are 17 T cell receptor beta chains from one specimen sequenced in a study of cytomegalovirus exposure and HLA in healthy donors. The PCR contained 60 Vbeta and 13 Jbeta primers. The table came from immunoSEQ multiplex PCR; TCRdb's copy has only in-frame clones and leaves some out. Found here are some 190,000 clones, about 82% of them singletons; the top ten hold approximately 2%. Sequencing was carried out using PBMCs. Source of these receptors: a woman aged 25 to 45 in good health and CMV-seronegative.

There are a few counts of this clone. The rearrangement links TRBV21-1 to TRBJ2-5; TRBD1 is the table's D call and was not checked against the DNA. TRBV21-1 corresponds to a pseudogene. This CDR3 spans 15 amino acids. CDR3 region: CASSIPRGRVKTQYF. The CDR3 coding sequence is TGTGCCAGCAGCATACCAAGGGGGCGCGTAAAGACCCAGTACTTC.

The V gene is TRBV30, the J gene TRBJ1-5, with a weak D call TRBD1 (6 bases). The V gene's germline CDR1 is GTSNPN and CDR2 SVGIG (reference sequence). The CDR3 has 16 residues. Trimming stripped 2 bases from V and 2 bases from J, with 16 bases between. CDR3 nucleotide sequence: TGTGCCTGGAGTAGGGCAGGGGCATGGGGCAATCAGCCCCAGCATTTT. Protein sequence: CAWSRAGAWGNQPQHF.

The chain has TRBV7-8 and TRBJ2-5; 10 nucleotides line up with TRBD2. Unmatched junction bases numbered 3, after V lost 1 base and J lost 4 bases. The CDR3 spans 15 residues. Germline CDR1 is SGHVS and CDR2 is FQNEAQ. The CDR3 region is CASSLEASGGETQYF. CDR3 DNA: TGTGCCAGCAGCTTAGAGGCTAGCGGGGGAGAGACCCAGTACTTC.

As regards this clone: Mismatch with germline at one junction end may stem from a read error. In nucleotides, the CDR3 is TGTGCCAGCACTGAAGGGCAGGTCCAAGAGACCCAGTACTTC. Protein sequence: CASTEGQVQETQYF. The chain joins TRBV2 to TRBJ2-5; no clear D gene. Germline V CDR1 and CDR2: SNHLY, FYNNEI. CDR3 length: 14 amino acids.

V usage is TRBV19 and J usage is TRBJ2-2; 7 nucleotides line up with TRBD2. The V gene's germline CDR1 is LNHDA and CDR2 SQIVND (reference sequence). The CDR3 covers 14 residues. Trimming took 6 bases from V and 4 from J; bases not matched to a gene: 5. This CDR3 is CASSTLATTGELFF. As DNA, the CDR3 is TGTGCCAGTAGCACACTAGCGACCACCGGGGAGCTGTTTTTT.

This sequence joins TRBV19 and TRBJ2-1; D perhaps matches TRBD2 (5 bases). Looked up from germline, CDR1 is LNHDA and CDR2 is SQIVND (reference sequence). The V end lost 5 bases, the J end lost 4 bases, and 12 bases lay between the germline ends. The CDR3 extends over 14 amino acids. The CDR3 sequence is CASSAQAGYNEQFF. CDR3 DNA: TGTGCCAGTAGTGCCCAGGCGGGTTACAATGAGCAGTTCTTC.

The rearrangement links TRBV6-5 to TRBJ1-5; D is possibly TRBD1 (6 bases). Trimming took 0 bases from V and 7 from J, leaving 13 bases between them. The CDR3 has 15 amino acids. Per the germline V gene, CDR1 is MNHEY and CDR2 is SVGAGI. This chain's CDR3 is CASSYSNRVGQPQHF. The CDR3 DNA follows: TGTGCCAGCAGTTACTCGAACAGGGTCGGCCAGCCCCAGCATTTT.

This clone was seen a few times. The chain carries TRBV7-6 and TRBJ1-1; 11 positions agree with TRBD1. CDR1 and CDR2 from the germline V gene are SGHVS and FNYEAQ. The CDR3 is made up of 14 amino acids. Trimming at V came to 5 bases and at J to 4 bases, leaving 3 bases not matched to a gene. CDR3 region: CASSVGTGGTEAFF. In DNA form, the CDR3 reads TGTGCCAGCAGCGTGGGGACAGGGGGCACTGAAGCTTTCTTT.

The V gene is TRBV5-1, the J gene TRBJ1-1; D not resolved. V lost 2 bases to trimming and J lost 4 bases, with 9 bases between them. Germline loops: CDR1 SGHRS, CDR2 YFSETQ. The CDR3 has 13 residues. The CDR3 DNA reads as TGCGCCAGCAGCTTTACGGTTCCCACTGAAGCTTTCTTT. Translating it yields CASSFTVPTEAFF.

This clone was seen only once. The chain carries TRBV4-2 and TRBJ2-1; 9 bases align to TRBD2. V shed 0 bases, J shed 16 bases, and the junction held 7 bases outside the gene matches. This CDR3 has 13 residues. The germline CDR1 and CDR2 sequences are LGHNA and YNFKEQ. The CDR3 loop reads CASSQDGRGGRFF. For the CDR3, the DNA is TGTGCCAGCAGCCAAGATGGGCGGGGGGGCCGTTTCTTC.

This chain connects TRBV7-2 to TRBJ2-3; D may be TRBD1 (6 bases). The CDR3 sequence is 15 residues long. Per the germline V gene, CDR1 is SGHTA and CDR2 is FQGNSA. The V end lost 2 bases, the J end lost 0 bases, and 9 bases lay between the germline ends. Here the CDR3 reads CASSLRTVSTDTQYF. Here the CDR3 DNA reads TGTGCCAGCAGCTTACGGACAGTGAGCACAGATACGCAGTATTTT. Drawing the rest from reference TRBV7-2 and TRBJ2-3, the complete variable domain is GAGVSQSPSNKVTEKGKDVELRCDPISGHTALYWYRQSLGQGLEFLIYFQGNSAPDKSGLPSDRFSAERTGGSVSTLTIQRTQQEDSAVYLCASSLRTVSTDTQYFGPGTRLTVL.

The chain combines TRBV5-6 with TRBJ2-3; tentatively, D is TRBD1 (6 bases). The CDR3 extends over 13 amino acids. Germline loops: CDR1 SGHDT, CDR2 YYEEEE. V lost 3 bases and J lost 9, with 14 bases in between. CDR3 protein: CASSSSTGWTQYF. The CDR3 nucleotides are TGTGCCAGCAGCTCGTCCACAGGGTGGACGCAGTATTTT.

This sequence joins TRBV29-1 and TRBJ2-7; a possible D gene is TRBD2 (6 bases). The germline V gene has CDR1 SQVTM and CDR2 ANQGSEA. V lost 0 bases and J 3 bases, leaving 15 bases between the germline ends. There are 15 residues in the CDR3. CDR3 DNA: TGCAGCGTTGAAGACCCTGACGGAGGGATCTACGAGCAGTACTTC. This gives the protein CSVEDPDGGIYEQYF.

The chain links TRBV18 to TRBJ1-1; D might be TRBD1 (6 bases). V shed 3 bases and J shed 10 bases, with 21 bases lying between them. The germline V gene has CDR1 KGHSH and CDR2 LQKENI. The CDR3 has 15 amino acids. CDR3 region: CASSPQQGGDGGAFF. The CDR3 DNA reads TGTGCCAGCTCACCTCAACAGGGAGGGGACGGGGGAGCTTTCTTT.

Written as DNA, the CDR3 is TGTGCCAGTAGCCCCGGGACAGGGGGCGTAGAGACCCAGTACTTC. This codes for CASSPGTGGVETQYF. V gene TRBV19 combines with J gene TRBJ2-5, with 12 bases aligning to TRBD1. Trimming at V came to 6 bases and at J to 4 bases, leaving 6 bases not matched to a gene. CDR1 and CDR2 (germline): LNHDA, SQIVND (reference sequence). CDR3 length: 15 residues.

The table lists this clone with a few counts. The rearrangement joins TRBV6-1 to TRBJ1-5, with 9 bases matching TRBD1. V lost 4 bases to trimming and J lost 0 bases; unmatched junction nucleotides: 13. The CDR3 length is 19 residues. CDR1 and CDR2 (germline): MNHNS, SASEGT. CDR3 sequence reads: CASSATGQGLGYSNQPQHF. The CDR3 nucleotides are TGTGCCAGCAGTGCGACGGGACAGGGCTTAGGGTATAGCAATCAGCCCCAGCATTTT.

The chain combines TRBV7-9 with TRBJ2-7; the D gene is possibly TRBD2 (6 bases). V lost 5 bases, J lost 5 bases, and 10 bases lay in between. Germline values: CDR1 SEHNR, CDR2 FQNEAQ (reference sequence). The CDR3 totals 12 residues. CDR3 loop: CASSPGRDEQYF. The CDR3 DNA reads as TGTGCCAGCAGCCCCGGGAGAGACGAGCAGTACTTC.